The sequence of this T cell receptor beta chain was determined in a study of blood T cell repertoires in COVID-19. About the research overall: Samples representing acute and convalescent COVID-19 were sourced from the United States, Italy and Spain.

Trimming stripped 7 bases from V and 2 bases from J, with 15 bases between. CDR1 is SNHLY, CDR2 FYNNEI, per germline. There are 14 residues in the CDR3. Sequencing was performed with immunoSEQ multiplex PCR; in TCRdb, only in-frame clones are kept and a portion is missing. The table lists hundreds of thousands of clones, about 88% of them singletons. The chain carries TRBV2 and TRBJ2-7, with D perhaps matching TRBD2 (6 bases). The TCR originated in a woman aged 40 to 50 who had recovered from COVID-19. Material for sequencing was peripheral blood. This CDR3 reads CASNKEGLTYEQYF. DNA for the CDR3: TGTGCCAGCAATAAGGAGGGGCTTACCTACGAGCAGTACTTC. Complete variable domain (other parts from reference TRBV2 and TRBJ2-7): EPEVTQTPSHQVTQMGQEVILRCVPISNHLYFYWYRQILGQKVEFLVSFYNNEISEKSEIFDDQFSVERPDGSNFTLKIRSTKLEDSAMYFCASNKEGLTYEQYFGPGTRLTVT.